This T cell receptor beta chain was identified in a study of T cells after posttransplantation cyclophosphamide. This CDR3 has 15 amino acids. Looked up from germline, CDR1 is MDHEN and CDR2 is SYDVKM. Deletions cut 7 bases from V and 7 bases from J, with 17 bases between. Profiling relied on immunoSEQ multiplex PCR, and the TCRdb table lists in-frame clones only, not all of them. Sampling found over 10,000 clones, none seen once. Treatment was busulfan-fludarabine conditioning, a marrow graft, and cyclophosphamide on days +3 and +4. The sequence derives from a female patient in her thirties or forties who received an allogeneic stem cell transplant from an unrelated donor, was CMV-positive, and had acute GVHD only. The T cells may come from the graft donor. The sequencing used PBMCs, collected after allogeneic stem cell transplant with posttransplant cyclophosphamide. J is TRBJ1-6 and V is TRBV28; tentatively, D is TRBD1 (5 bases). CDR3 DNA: TGTGCCAGCACCTTAGGGGCAGGTCTCAATTCACCCCTCCACTTT. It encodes CASTLGAGLNSPLHF.